This TCR beta chain comes out of a study of PD-L1 blockade in urothelial cancer (dated by TCRdb to about 2017). About the full investigation: Therapy was started around 2014 for all patients, and atezolizumab 1,200 mg was administered intravenously every 3 weeks. Pretreatment blood TCR-seq was available for about 28 patients, at least one posttreatment blood collection was obtained for about 25 patients, and tumor TCR-seq was available for about 25 patients. In the same patients who had TCR sequencing, pretreatment tumors also underwent whole exome sequencing and RNA sequencing. Five patients were excluded from tumor TCR analyses because tumors from two patients failed quality control and tumor was unavailable for three patients. Tumor samples yielded a median of approximately 1,400 T cells and 1,000 to 1,200 unique TCRs, with median clonality around 0.096 and T cell proportion 0.097 to 0.1. An ECOG performance status of 0 or 1 was recorded for the patients, and 0 to 3 prior chemotherapy regimens had been received by the patients. An exploratory multi-omic analysis was conducted of the somatic, immune and clinical correlates of response to PD-L1 blockade with atezolizumab in urothelial cancer. About 90% of the roughly 29 patients were identified as males with urothelial cancer of bladder origin, and a prior smoking history was reported by 18 of 29 patients. Durable clinical benefit meant progression-free survival longer than 6 months, and TCR features were also tested against progression-free and overall survival. Pretreatment tumor samples and matched peripheral blood, collected serially before and after atezolizumab treatment, underwent TCR sequencing. Roughly 10 patients achieved durable clinical benefit and approximately 20 did not.

The CDR3 contains 15 residues, cysteine and phenylalanine counted. Just the 45-base CDR3 DNA is kept, in frame starting at base 1. Relative to germline, V is 7 bases shorter and J is 7 bases shorter, with 19 bases between their ends. Sequences SGHNT (CDR1) and YENEEA (CDR2) are obtained from the germline V gene. What the research found in general, with its limitations: Greater expansion of tumor-associated TCR clones in peripheral blood 3 weeks after the start of treatment was observed in patients with durable benefit (n of about 20, p = 0.022). The tumor samples were FFPE and were not collected immediately before treatment, and because only one sample per patient was used, heterogeneity may have been missed. Small sample size (n ≈ 29) and many exploratory analyses mean the results are intended to be hypothesis-generating. A higher proportion of tumor-infiltrating T lymphocytes was found in patients with durable benefit (n of about 24, Mann-Whitney p = 0.047).

Synthetic TCR analog templates were spiked into each PCR to estimate absolute template abundance from read counts. In FFPE tumors, housekeeping genes were amplified and quantified to estimate usable DNA and calculate T cell fraction. The immunoSEQ assay was used to amplify TCRbeta CDR3 regions from genomic DNA with bias-controlled V and J gene primers. Sequencing of rearranged TCRbeta segments was performed at approximately 20X coverage. The study's own analysis went as follows. Clustering was used to correct sequencing errors, and CDR3s were annotated against IMGT so that V, D and J genes could be assigned. Downstream analyses used only productive TCRbeta rearrangements, leaving out any out-of-frame or stop-codon sequences. Clonality was calculated as one minus the Shannon entropy normalized by the log of the number of unique productive sequences. Fisher's exact test with Benjamini-Hochberg correction, at a threshold of adjusted p below 0.01, was used to find clones that differed between time points or between blood and tumor. The source is immuneACCESS, and TCRdb retained only in-frame sequences with V and J called. Part of the clones is not carried over; for the studies checked, unresolved V genes explain less than half of this, and the remainder is unexplained. The DNA was the basis for D and trimming; V, J and clone size are from that table. For this sample the table gives about 2,500 clones, of which roughly a third were detected only once. The ten most abundant clones make up 5% to 7% of the sample.

This specimen's time point label, per the study, means: pretreatment tumor sample. A total of 29 patients with locally advanced or metastatic urothelial carcinoma, treated at Memorial Sloan Kettering on a trial protocol, made up the cohort. Every piece of tumor tissue used for sequencing was obtained before atezolizumab dosing. The Qiagen DNeasy Blood extraction kit was used to purify genomic DNA from total PBMCs and tumor samples. Notes on this clone: Its recognized antigen is unknown. The sample holds no much larger clone one base away, and base qualities are not on file.

The sample here was tumor tissue, taken before atezolizumab (anti-PD-L1) treatment. The chain couples TRBV11-3 to TRBJ1-4, and the D gene may be TRBD1, 5 bases matching. The TCR originated in an older man with urothelial cancer. CDR3 protein: CASIPLGLGGEKLFF. The DNA is TGTGCCAGCATCCCCCTAGGGCTGGGGGGTGAAAAACTGTTTTTT.